This T cell receptor (beta chain) was retrieved from a study of tumor and adjacent non-tumor tissue in lung cancer. The CDR3 length is 13 residues. With V trimmed by 5 bases and J by 6 bases, 5 bases remained unmatched. Germline values: CDR1 SGHNT, CDR2 YENEEA. This sample's RNA came from whole unsorted tissue. The library came from three nested PCR rounds adapted from ARM-PCR protocols. TCRdb used MiXCR to reprocess the multiplex PCR reads, holding one entry per CDR3 protein. The table records some 200,000 distinct CDR3 sequences, around 70% of them present only once. The sequence was collected from a man in his 60s with non-small cell lung cancer. The chain uses TRBV11-3 and TRBJ1-2; 8 bases line up with TRBD1. What was sequenced was lung tumor tissue. CDR3: CASSVGQVNGYTF. CDR3 coding DNA: TGTGCCAGCAGCGTGGGACAGGTGAATGGCTACACCTTC.